This is a list of T cell receptor beta chains from one sample in a study of cytomegalovirus exposure and HLA in healthy donors. TCRdb keeps only in-frame clones here, not all; method: immunoSEQ multiplex PCR. The sample holds roughly 180,000 clones, about three quarters seen once. The sequenced sample was PBMCs. Receptors were obtained from a man aged 45-60 years in good health and CMV-seropositive. Each CDR3 is given with its conserved first and last residue. Fields, in order: CDR3 protein, CDR3 DNA, V gene, J gene, D gene, CDR3 length, clone size. A D gene is named only where the DNA matches it firmly. Some rows have no size entry. The others give once, few or many, or a class for an expanded clone.

CDR3 protein: CAWSVRQGSEKLFF
CDR3 DNA: TGTGCCTGGAGTGTACGGCAGGGCAGCGAAAAACTGTTTTTT
V gene: TRBV30
J gene: TRBJ1-4
D gene: .
CDR3 length: 14
clone size: few

CDR3 protein: CASSQVASGGGETQYF
CDR3 DNA: TGCGCCAGCAGCCAAGTCGCTAGCGGGGGAGGAGAGACCCAGTACTTC
V gene: TRBV4-1
J gene: TRBJ2-5
D gene: TRBD2
CDR3 length: 16
clone size: .

CDR3 protein: CASSLDPGQETQYF
CDR3 DNA: TGCGCCAGCAGCTTGGATCCCGGTCAAGAGACCCAGTACTTC
V gene: TRBV5-1
J gene: TRBJ2-5
D gene: .
CDR3 length: 14
clone size: once

CDR3 protein: CAINPGTTKGETQYF
CDR3 DNA: TGTGCCATTAACCCCGGGACTACTAAGGGAGAGACCCAGTACTTC
V gene: TRBV10-3
J gene: TRBJ2-5
D gene: TRBD2
CDR3 length: 15
clone size: .

CDR3 protein: CASSVWTGSNQPQHF
CDR3 DNA: TGTGCCAGCAGTGTTTGGACAGGCTCAAATCAGCCCCAGCATTTT
V gene: TRBV6-1
J gene: TRBJ1-5
D gene: TRBD1
CDR3 length: 15
clone size: .

CDR3 protein: CSASRGYEQYF
CDR3 DNA: TGCAGTGCCAGCAGGGGCTACGAGCAGTACTTC
V gene: TRBV20-1
J gene: TRBJ2-7
D gene: .
CDR3 length: 11
clone size: .

CDR3 protein: CATSQGQGVYEQYF
CDR3 DNA: TGTGCCACCTCACAGGGCCAAGGAGTATACGAGCAGTACTTC
V gene: TRBV19
J gene: TRBJ2-7
D gene: .
CDR3 length: 14
clone size: .

CDR3 protein: CASATASGNTIYF
CDR3 DNA: TGTGCCAGCGCGACAGCCTCTGGAAACACCATATATTTT
V gene: TRBV9
J gene: TRBJ1-3
D gene: .
CDR3 length: 13
clone size: few

CDR3 protein: CASSRGQGDTEAFF
CDR3 DNA: TGCGCCAGCAGCCGAGGACAGGGGGACACTGAAGCTTTCTTT
V gene: TRBV4-3
J gene: TRBJ1-1
D gene: TRBD1
CDR3 length: 14
clone size: .

CDR3 protein: CASSPDRGAVTEAFF
CDR3 DNA: TGTGCCAGCAGCCCCGACAGGGGTGCGGTCACTGAAGCTTTCTTT
V gene: TRBV6-5
J gene: TRBJ1-1
D gene: TRBD1
CDR3 length: 15
clone size: .

CDR3 protein: CSVDREVDTQYF
CDR3 DNA: TGCAGCGTTGACAGGGAGGTAGATACGCAGTATTTT
V gene: TRBV29-1
J gene: TRBJ2-3
D gene: .
CDR3 length: 12
clone size: .

CDR3 protein: CASSLAISKGLRF
CDR3 DNA: TGTGCCAGCAGCTTAGCTATTAGTAAGGGACTGAGATTT
V gene: TRBV7-2
J gene: TRBJ1-6
D gene: .
CDR3 length: 13
clone size: few

CDR3 protein: CASRLGGGTNEKLFF
CDR3 DNA: TGTGCCAGCAGGCTGGGGGGGGGAACTAATGAAAAACTGTTTTTT
V gene: TRBV2
J gene: TRBJ1-4
D gene: .
CDR3 length: 15
clone size: .

CDR3 protein: CASTPAGGAQETQYF
CDR3 DNA: TGTGCCAGCACCCCAGCGGGGGGGGCACAAGAGACCCAGTACTTC
V gene: TRBV6-5
J gene: TRBJ2-5
D gene: TRBD2
CDR3 length: 15
clone size: once

CDR3 protein: CASQGAITNEKLFF
CDR3 DNA: TGTGCCAGCCAGGGGGCGATCACTAATGAAAAACTGTTTTTT
V gene: TRBV6-6
J gene: TRBJ1-4
D gene: TRBD1
CDR3 length: 14
clone size: once

CDR3 protein: CAIGRTGGTEAFF
CDR3 DNA: TGTGCCATCGGACGGACAGGGGGGACTGAAGCTTTCTTT
V gene: TRBV10-3
J gene: TRBJ1-1
D gene: TRBD1
CDR3 length: 13
clone size: .

CDR3 protein: CASSLEGRMNTEAFF
CDR3 DNA: TGCGCCAGCAGCTTGGAAGGGAGAATGAACACTGAAGCTTTCTTT
V gene: TRBV5-1
J gene: TRBJ1-1
D gene: .
CDR3 length: 15
clone size: .

CDR3 protein: CASSLSSEKLFF
CDR3 DNA: TGTGCCAGCAGCTTATCCAGTGAAAAACTGTTTTTT
V gene: TRBV7-9
J gene: TRBJ1-4
D gene: .
CDR3 length: 12
clone size: .

CDR3 protein: CASSGTRQGPNTEAFF
CDR3 DNA: TGTGCCAGCAGTGGGACACGACAGGGTCCAAACACTGAAGCTTTCTTT
V gene: TRBV6-6
J gene: TRBJ1-1
D gene: TRBD1
CDR3 length: 16
clone size: .

CDR3 protein: CSASMAWEQFF
CDR3 DNA: TGCAGTGCTAGTATGGCTTGGGAGCAGTTCTTC
V gene: TRBV20-1
J gene: TRBJ2-1
D gene: .
CDR3 length: 11
clone size: few

CDR3 protein: CASSPGQDSKGYGYTF
CDR3 DNA: TGCGCCAGCAGCCCGGGACAGGACAGCAAGGGGTATGGCTACACCTTC
V gene: TRBV4-3
J gene: TRBJ1-2
D gene: TRBD1
CDR3 length: 16
clone size: once

CDR3 protein: CASSLVGGGAPGELFF
CDR3 DNA: TGTGCCAGCAGCTTGGTGGGCGGGGGGGCCCCCGGGGAGCTGTTTTTT
V gene: TRBV5-4
J gene: TRBJ2-2
D gene: TRBD2
CDR3 length: 16
clone size: .

CDR3 protein: CASSGYQGSSGANVLTF
CDR3 DNA: TGTGCCAGCAGCGGGTACCAGGGTTCCTCTGGGGCCAACGTCCTGACTTTC
V gene: TRBV9
J gene: TRBJ2-6
D gene: .
CDR3 length: 17
clone size: .

CDR3 protein: CASSVGQRNEQFF
CDR3 DNA: TGTGCCAGCAGCGTAGGGCAGCGTAATGAGCAGTTCTTC
V gene: TRBV9
J gene: TRBJ2-1
D gene: .
CDR3 length: 13
clone size: .

CDR3 protein: CASNESGARNTIYF
CDR3 DNA: TGTGCCAGCAATGAATCCGGTGCTCGAAACACCATATATTTT
V gene: TRBV6-1
J gene: TRBJ1-3
D gene: .
CDR3 length: 14
clone size: .

CDR3 protein: CASSLERGDTQYF
CDR3 DNA: TGTGCCAGCAGTCTGGAGCGGGGAGATACGCAGTATTTT
V gene: TRBV7-2
J gene: TRBJ2-3
D gene: TRBD2
CDR3 length: 13
clone size: .

CDR3 protein: CATSRSPLADTQYF
CDR3 DNA: TGTGCCACCAGCCGGTCCCCCTTGGCAGATACGCAGTATTTT
V gene: TRBV15
J gene: TRBJ2-3
D gene: .
CDR3 length: 14
clone size: .

CDR3 protein: CASGPPRVSSYNEQFF
CDR3 DNA: TGCGCCAGCGGCCCACCCCGGGTTTCCTCCTACAATGAGCAGTTCTTC
V gene: TRBV5-1
J gene: TRBJ2-1
D gene: .
CDR3 length: 16
clone size: .

CDR3 protein: CASSGNRGLSEAFF
CDR3 DNA: TGTGCCAGCTCAGGCAACAGGGGGCTATCTGAAGCTTTCTTT
V gene: TRBV18
J gene: TRBJ1-1
D gene: TRBD1
CDR3 length: 14
clone size: .

CDR3 protein: CASSLLYTQYF
CDR3 DNA: TGTGCCAGCAGCTTACTGTATACGCAGTATTTT
V gene: TRBV7-2
J gene: TRBJ2-3
D gene: .
CDR3 length: 11
clone size: .

CDR3 protein: CASSYSTESEQYF
CDR3 DNA: TGTGCCAGCAGTTACTCGACAGAATCCGAGCAGTACTTC
V gene: TRBV6-5
J gene: TRBJ2-7
D gene: .
CDR3 length: 13
clone size: .